Below are 18 T cell receptor beta chains sequenced from a single sample in a study of T-cell reconstitution after alpha-beta-depleted transplantation in children. A TCRbeta library incorporating unique molecular identifiers was prepared. TCRdb reanalysed the PCR reads using MiXCR and keeps one entry per CDR3 protein. The sample lists approximately 1,000,000 distinct CDR3 sequences, about 30% occurring once. The material was PBMCs, mostly from graft donor cells, obtained 360 days after TCRalphabeta/CD19-depleted stem cell transplant. These receptor sequences come from a boy less than two years old who had a stem cell transplant for SCID, so the T cells may come from the graft donor.

There are a few counts of this clonotype. This rearrangement joins TRBV5-1 to TRBJ2-7; weak D call: TRBD1 (6 bases). The CDR3 runs to 12 residues. V lost 2 bases to trimming and J lost 7 bases, with 10 bases between them. Germline-derived CDR1 and CDR2 are SGHRS and YFSETQ. CDR3 sequence: CASSFPGEEQYF. The CDR3 region has the DNA TGCGCCAGCAGCTTCCCAGGGGAAGAGCAGTACTTC.

The CDR3 spells CASSGGRGYEQYF. The DNA of the CDR3 is TGCGCCAGCAGTGGCGGGAGGGGGTACGAGCAGTACTTC. This sequence joins TRBV4-1 and TRBJ2-7, with TRBD2 identical over 9 bases. The CDR3 is 13 amino acids. Germline V gene data show CDR1 as MGHRA and CDR2 as YSYEKL. V lost 6 bases and J lost 4; bases outside the gene matches: 4.

Only one count was recorded for this clonotype. This chain uses TRBV20-1 with TRBJ2-3; 8 bases fit TRBD2. Unmatched junction bases numbered 9, after V lost 4 bases and J lost 0 bases. In germline, CDR1 is DFQATT, CDR2 SNEGSKA (reference sequence). This CDR3 comprises 16 residues. CDR3 in DNA: TGCAGTGCTACCCCGGGTAGCGGGGTAAGCACAGATACGCAGTATTTT. Translation: CSATPGSGVSTDTQYF.

CDR3 sequence: CASSSGWGTESGELFF. In DNA, the CDR3 is TGCGCCAGCAGCTCCGGATGGGGAACCGAGTCCGGGGAGCTGTTTTTT. V is TRBV5-1 and J is TRBJ2-2, with D uncertain. V lost 3 bases and J lost 6, with 18 bases in between. Germline CDR1 SGHRS, CDR2 YFSETQ. CDR3 length: 16 residues. Using reference TRBV5-1 and TRBJ2-2 for the parts outside the CDR3, the full variable domain is KAGVTQTPRYLIKTRGQQVTLSCSPISGHRSVSWYQQTPGQGLQFLFEYFSETQRNKGNFPGRFSGRQFSNSRSEMNVSTLELGDSALYLCASSSGWGTESGELFFGEGSRLTVL.

This chain uses TRBV5-6 with TRBJ1-1; 10 bases are a match to TRBD1. CDR3 size: 18 residues. CDR1 and CDR2 (germline): SGHDT, YYEEEE. J gave up 6 bases and V 2 bases, and 16 bases lay outside the gene matches. The CDR3 loop is CASSFIPGQGPKSSEAFF. The CDR3 DNA follows: TGTGCCAGCAGCTTCATTCCGGGACAGGGGCCGAAGAGCTCTGAAGCTTTCTTT.

This clonotype came up a few times. The chain joins TRBV12-3 or TRBV12-4 to TRBJ1-2, with 9 bases lining up with TRBD1. This CDR3 is 15 amino acids long. V shed 5 bases, J shed 4 bases, and the junction held 8 bases outside the gene matches. This CDR3 is CASSPPRDRVYGYTF. The CDR3 nucleotides are TGTGCCAGCAGTCCGCCCCGGGACAGGGTCTATGGCTACACCTTC.

The chain joins TRBV10-3 to TRBJ2-1, with D possibly being TRBD2 (5 bases). From germline, CDR1 is ENHRY and CDR2 SYGVKD. Between the trimmed V and J ends, which lost 10 bases and 5 bases, there was a span of 15 bases. The CDR3 is made up of 13 amino acids. The CDR3 DNA sequence: TGTGCCACCGGCCGAGGGCGCGACAATGAGCAGTTCTTC. Encoded protein: CATGRGRDNEQFF.

This clonotype was seen ten or more times. The chain is built from TRBV11-1 and TRBJ2-6; possibly TRBD1 for D (6 bases). The CDR3 sequence is 15 residues long. CDR1 is SGHAT and CDR2 is FQDESV in the germline V gene (reference sequence). V was cut by 5 bases and J by 3 bases, with 11 bases left in between. CDR3 sequence (DNA): TGTGCCAGCAGCAACAGGGTAATTGGGGCCAACGTCCTGACTTTC. Amino acids: CASSNRVIGANVLTF.

This clonotype was detected ten times or more. This chain joins TRBV18 and TRBJ1-1; the D gene is possibly TRBD1 (6 bases). Trimming pared 8 bases from V and 1 base from J, leaving 11 bases between. In germline, CDR1 is KGHSH, CDR2 LQKENI. This CDR3 is 13 amino acids long. The CDR3 DNA is TGTGCCAGCAGCCGGACAGAGAACACTGAAGCTTTCTTT. Translation gives CASSRTENTEAFF.

This clonotype appeared many times. Relative to the germline gene, one junction end is altered; a read error may explain this. This sequence joins TRBV20-1 and TRBJ2-1; TRBD1 agrees at 12 bases. This CDR3 has 14 amino acids. The germline CDR1 and CDR2 sequences are DFQATT and SNEGSKA (reference sequence). The CDR3 region has the DNA TGCAGTGCTCCCGGGACAGGGGGCCCGGGGCCCGACCACTTC. It specifies CSAPGTGGPGPDHF.

The V and J genes are TRBV20-1 and TRBJ2-2; the D is unclear. V dropped 3 bases and J dropped 0 bases, with 8 bases sitting between them. This CDR3 is 14 amino acids long. The germline V gene encodes CDR1 DFQATT and CDR2 SNEGSKA (reference sequence). The CDR3 spells CSARKGSNTGELFF. Here the CDR3 DNA reads TGCAGTGCTAGGAAAGGTTCGAACACCGGGGAGCTGTTTTTT.

This clonotype has just a few counts. This rearrangement joins TRBV10-3 to TRBJ2-7; D is undetermined. This CDR3 contains 14 residues. Germline CDR1 and CDR2: ENHRY and SYGVKD. Trimming left V 5 bases short and J 3 bases short, with 14 bases between. The CDR3 sequence is CAISPYPGHYEQYF. CDR3 DNA sequence: TGTGCCATCAGTCCTTATCCGGGCCACTACGAGCAGTACTTC.

The chain uses TRBV18 and TRBJ2-1, with 10 bases aligning to TRBD2. Germline loops: CDR1 KGHSH, CDR2 LQKENI. The CDR3 totals 15 residues. Trimming at V came to 4 bases and at J to 7 bases, leaving 7 bases not matched to a gene. The CDR3 loop reads CASSRQAGGLNEQFF. The CDR3 region has the DNA TGTGCCAGCTCACGACAAGCGGGGGGGCTGAATGAGCAGTTCTTC.

This clonotype was seen more than once but under ten times. The chain combines TRBV18 with TRBJ2-1, with 12 bases aligning to TRBD1. V lost 8 bases, J lost 1 base, and 9 bases stayed unmatched. There are 17 residues in the CDR3. Germline values: CDR1 KGHSH, CDR2 LQKENI. As DNA, the CDR3 is TGTGCCAGCGCCCGGGACAGGGGGCTAGAGTCCTACAATGAGCAGTTCTTC. Translating it yields CASARDRGLESYNEQFF.

This chain links TRBV29-1 with TRBJ2-1; D ambiguous. Germline V gives CDR1 SQVTM, CDR2 ANQGSEA. The CDR3 covers 11 residues. Trimming left V 4 bases short and J 10 bases short, with 11 bases between. CDR3: CSVGNVGEQFF. DNA for the CDR3: TGCAGCGTTGGCAACGTCGGGGAGCAGTTCTTC.

This clonotype was counted only a few times. The chain combines TRBV30 with TRBJ2-7; weak D call: TRBD1 (6 bases). V lost 0 bases, J lost 3 bases, and 12 bases lay in between. The CDR3 loop spans 14 amino acids. Germline V gene sequence: CDR1 GTSNPN, CDR2 SVGIG (reference sequence). In DNA, the CDR3 is TGTGCCTGGAGTGTGGGCAGGGGATTCTACGAGCAGTACTTC. This sequence encodes CAWSVGRGFYEQYF.

This clonotype appeared a few times. The chain is built from TRBV4-1 and TRBJ2-1; no definite D call. With 0 bases removed from V and 7 bases from J, the gap between germline ends came to 19 bases. Germline CDR1 and CDR2: MGHRA and YSYEKL. The CDR3 is made up of 17 amino acids. CDR3 loop: CASSQDPFGRQGNEQFF. CDR3 nucleotides: TGCGCCAGCAGCCAAGATCCCTTTGGAAGACAAGGGAATGAGCAGTTCTTC.

The table lists this clonotype with a few counts. J is TRBJ2-3 and V is TRBV7-8; tentatively, D is TRBD2 (6 bases). Trimming removed 1 base from V and 0 bases from J, with 14 bases in between. The CDR3 runs to 17 residues. Germline CDR1 reads SGHVS; CDR2 reads FQNEAQ. The CDR3, as DNA: TGTGCCAGCAGCTTAGTTCCCTGGGCGGGGAGCACAGATACGCAGTATTTT. As protein: CASSLVPWAGSTDTQYF. The whole variable domain, remainder taken from reference TRBV7-8 and TRBJ2-3, is GAGVSQSPRYKVAKRGQDVALRCDPISGHVSLFWYQQALGQGPEFLTYFQNEAQLDKSGLPSDRFFAERPEGSVSTLKIQRTQQEDSAVYLCASSLVPWAGSTDTQYFGPGTRLTVL.